This is a list of T cell receptor beta chains from one sample in a study of cytomegalovirus exposure and HLA in healthy donors. Sequencing was performed with immunoSEQ multiplex PCR; in TCRdb, only in-frame clones are kept and a portion is missing. The sample includes under 200,000 clones, approximately 80% seen only once; the top ten take around 0.8%. Sequencing input: PBMCs. These receptors were taken from a woman in her late teens or twenties in good health and CMV-seronegative. CDR3s include the opening cysteine and the closing phenylalanine or tryptophan. A D gene is named only where the DNA matches it firmly. Not every row has a clone size; where given, it reads once, few, many or a size class.

-	TRBD1	TRBV5-3	TRBJ2-7	CARSLPLDRGPYEQYF	TGTGCCAGAAGCTTGCCACTGGACAGGGGTCCCTACGAGCAGTACTTC
few	TRBD1	TRBV27	TRBJ2-1	CASSTSRDRDRQFF	TGTGCCAGCAGTACATCCCGGGACAGGGACAGGCAGTTCTTC
few	-	TRBV30	TRBJ1-1	CAWSDPQGSNTEAFF	TGTGCCTGGAGTGACCCACAGGGTTCGAACACTGAAGCTTTCTTT
-	TRBD1	TRBV28	TRBJ1-5	CASSQLDRAAQPQHF	TGTGCCAGCAGCCAATTAGACAGGGCGGCTCAGCCCCAGCATTTT
-	-	TRBV6-1	TRBJ2-7	CATALAVRGVYEQYF	TGTGCCACCGCACTAGCAGTACGAGGGGTCTACGAGCAGTACTTC
-	TRBD1	TRBV27	TRBJ2-7	CASSFNPLRQGIPYEQYF	TGTGCCAGCAGTTTTAATCCCCTCCGACAGGGGATCCCCTACGAGCAGTACTTC
once	-	TRBV5-4	TRBJ1-4	CASSSQGEKLFF	TGTGCCAGCAGTTCCCAGGGGGAAAAACTGTTTTTT
-	-	TRBV5-6	TRBJ2-7	CASSFRRGSSSYEQYF	TGTGCCAGCAGCTTCCGGAGGGGAAGCTCCTCCTACGAGCAGTACTTC
-	TRBD2	TRBV7-6	TRBJ2-1	CASSLADRGLAASTSSYNEQFF	TGTGCCAGCAGCTTAGCTGATAGGGGACTAGCGGCTTCCACAAGCTCCTACAATGAGCAGTTCTTC
-	-	TRBV19	TRBJ1-1	CASSIDRGTTEAFF	TGTGCCAGTAGTATAGACAGGGGTACCACTGAAGCTTTCTTT
-	-	TRBV5-1	TRBJ2-5	CASSRANRVPQETQYF	TGCGCCAGCAGCAGGGCCAACAGGGTACCACAAGAGACCCAGTACTTC
-	TRBD1	TRBV7-9	TRBJ2-1	CASSYDRVRVGEQFF	TGTGCCAGCAGCTACGACAGGGTTCGCGTTGGGGAGCAGTTCTTC
-	TRBD2	TRBV5-1	TRBJ2-7	CASSYGTSGSYEQYF	TGCGCCAGCAGCTACGGGACTAGCGGGAGCTACGAGCAGTACTTC
-	TRBD2	TRBV5-1	TRBJ2-5	CASGPRTSEEVETQYF	TGCGCCAGCGGACCACGGACTAGCGAGGAGGTGGAGACCCAGTACTTC
few	-	TRBV7-9	TRBJ2-2	CSLGVWTGELFF	TGTTCCTTAGGGGTATGGACCGGGGAGCTGTTTTTT
-	TRBD1	TRBV9	TRBJ2-2	CASSIIQGAGELFF	TGTGCCAGCAGCATAATACAGGGGGCCGGGGAGCTGTTTTTT
-	-	TRBV7-8	TRBJ1-2	CASSADSLAGGYTF	TGTGCCAGCAGCGCGGACTCTTTGGCCGGTGGCTACACCTTC
-	TRBD1	TRBV11-2	TRBJ2-7	CASSLGPGGSYEQYF	TGTGCCAGCAGCTTAGGACCAGGGGGCTCCTACGAGCAGTACTTC
-	TRBD1	TRBV7-9	TRBJ1-3	CASSLRSDRGNTIYF	TGTGCCAGCAGCTTAAGATCGGACAGGGGAAACACCATATATTTT
once	-	TRBV12-5	TRBJ1-5	CASGLDSIRGPQHF	TGTGCTAGTGGTTTGGACTCGATCCGGGGGCCCCAGCATTTT
few	-	TRBV11-3	TRBJ2-2	CASSLVASSGRTGELFF	TGTGCCAGCAGCTTAGTGGCTAGCTCGGGGAGAACCGGGGAGCTGTTTTTT
-	-	TRBV2	TRBJ2-2	CASRYGQGVTGELFF	TGTGCCAGCCGTTATGGCCAGGGTGTTACCGGGGAGCTGTTTTTT
-	-	TRBV5-1	TRBJ2-1	CASSFYRDSTSYNEQFF	TGCGCCAGCAGCTTTTACCGGGACTCGACCTCCTACAATGAGCAGTTCTTC
-	-	TRBV5-5	TRBJ2-1	CASSSPGSFSYNEQFF	TGTGCCAGCAGCAGTCCAGGGTCATTTTCCTACAATGAGCAGTTCTTC
-	-	TRBV6-6	TRBJ1-3	CASSYGRGFSGNTIYF	TGTGCCAGCAGTTACGGTCGAGGGTTCTCTGGAAACACCATATATTTT
-	-	TRBV7-9	TRBJ2-3	CASSFLQGSSDTQYF	TGTGCCAGCAGCTTTTTACAGGGTAGTTCAGATACGCAGTATTTT
-	-	TRBV21-1	TRBJ1-2	CASSKGNARRRDTLNYGYTF	TGTGCCAGCAGCAAAGGAAACGCCAGGCGTCGGGACACCCTGAACTATGGCTACACCTTC